One sample yielded the 32 T cell receptor beta chains listed below, sequenced in a study of CD8+CD57+ T cells in acquired aplastic anemia. Genomic DNA acted as the template from which TCR beta VDJ combination and CDR3 sequence profiling were carried out. TCRdb re-derived calls from the reads in MiXCR, one entry per CDR3 protein. The sample holds roughly 51,000 distinct CDR3 sequences, approximately 78% seen once. Sample: sorted CD4+, CD8+, or CD8+CD57+ T cells (not recorded which) from PBMCs. All receptors derive from a human donor in good health, serving as a control.

The chain employs TRBV19 and TRBJ2-1; the D is unclear. The V gene lost 1 base and the J gene lost 5 bases, with 6 bases spanning the gap. CDR3 length: 13 residues. In germline, CDR1 is LNHDA, CDR2 SQIVND (reference sequence). The CDR3 DNA reads as TGTGCCAGTAGTATAGCCCGTAACAATGAGCAGTTCTTC. Its protein product is CASSIARNNEQFF. The full variable domain, in which reference TRBV19 and TRBJ2-1 provide the parts outside the CDR3, is DGGITQSPKYLFRKEGQNVTLSCEQNLNHDAMYWYRQDPGQGLRLIYYSQIVNDFQKGDIAEGYSVSREKKESFPLTVTSAQKNPTAFYLCASSIARNNEQFFGPGTRLTVL.

The gene calls are TRBV19 and TRBJ1-6; D is perhaps TRBD1 (6 bases). V gave up 5 bases and J gave up 2 bases, with 16 bases separating them. The CDR3 totals 17 residues. Germline V CDR1 and CDR2: LNHDA, SQIVND (reference sequence). Here the CDR3 reads CASSVPQGSAYNSPLHF. The CDR3 nucleotides are TGTGCCAGTAGTGTGCCACAGGGAAGCGCCTATAATTCACCCCTCCACTTT.

J is TRBJ2-7 and V is TRBV5-4, with D perhaps assigned TRBD1 or TRBD2 (6 bases each). CDR3 length equals 17 residues. Germline values: CDR1 SGHNT, CDR2 YYREEE (reference sequence). V lost 4 bases and J 3 bases, leaving 23 bases between the germline ends. CDR3 amino acids: CASSQAGVGGPFYEQYF. In DNA form, the CDR3 reads TGTGCCAGCAGCCAAGCCGGAGTGGGGGGCCCCTTCTACGAGCAGTACTTC.

The J gene is TRBJ1-2, the V gene TRBV7-8; possible D gene TRBD1, 5 bases. The germline V gene has CDR1 SGHVS and CDR2 FQNEAQ. The ends were cut back, 4 bases at V and 3 bases at J, with 15 bases in the middle. CDR3 length: 15 amino acids. The chain's CDR3 is CASSSLWRGDYGYTF. CDR3 DNA sequence: TGTGCCAGCAGCTCCCTTTGGAGAGGGGACTATGGCTACACCTTC.

The chain has TRBV9 and TRBJ2-3, with 8 bases that match TRBD2. The CDR3 consists of 15 residues. Germline trimming cut 0 bases from V and 2 bases from J; bases unmatched to any gene: 2. Germline CDR1 reads SGDLS; CDR2 reads YYNGEE. The CDR3 spells CASSVAGGNTDTQYF. In DNA form, the CDR3 reads TGTGCCAGCAGCGTAGCGGGAGGGAACACAGATACGCAGTATTTT.

The chain couples TRBV7-3 to TRBJ2-7; no clear D gene. The CDR3 has 13 amino acids. V was cut by 5 bases and J by 4 bases, with 12 bases left in between. Germline CDR1 reads SGHTA; CDR2 reads FQGTGA. The CDR3 DNA is TGTGCCAGCAGCCCCACGGGCGGATACGAGCAGTACTTC. This gives the protein CASSPTGGYEQYF. The full variable domain, in which reference TRBV7-3 and TRBJ2-7 provide the parts outside the CDR3, is GAGVSQTPSNKVTEKGKYVELRCDPISGHTALYWYRQSLGQGPEFLIYFQGTGAADDSGLPNDRFFAVRPEGSVSTLKIQRTERGDSAVYLCASSPTGGYEQYFGPGTRLTVT.

The gene calls are TRBV2 and TRBJ1-2; tentative D call: TRBD1 (5 bases). CDR1 and CDR2 (germline): SNHLY, FYNNEI. The CDR3 consists of 12 residues. The ends were cut back, 3 bases at V and 5 bases at J, with 7 bases in the middle. The CDR3 is CASSEGEYGYTF. CDR3 nucleotides: TGTGCCAGCAGTGAGGGGGAATATGGCTACACCTTC. Full variable domain (missing parts from reference TRBV2 and TRBJ1-2): EPEVTQTPSHQVTQMGQEVILRCVPISNHLYFYWYRQILGQKVEFLVSFYNNEISEKSEIFDDQFSVERPDGSNFTLKIRSTKLEDSAMYFCASSEGEYGYTFGSGTRLTVV.

In this sample, this clonotype turned up many times. The chain is built from TRBV3-1 and TRBJ2-5, with 8 bases fitting TRBD2. The germline CDR1 and CDR2 sequences are LGHDT and YNNKEL (reference sequence). There are 16 residues in the CDR3. V trimming: 0 bases; J trimming: 5 bases; junction bases outside the gene matches: 8. The CDR3 reads CASSQEIGRAGETQYF. The CDR3 nucleotides read TGTGCCAGCAGCCAAGAAATCGGGAGGGCCGGGGAGACCCAGTACTTC.

This clonotype was recorded at least ten times. The CDR3 bases are TGTGCCAGCAGTTTAGGGGGGATTCAGCCCCAGCATTTT. Its protein is CASSLGGIQPQHF. J is TRBJ1-5 and V is TRBV27; a weak D match, TRBD1 (5 bases). Germline-derived CDR1 and CDR2 are MNHEY and SMNVEV (reference sequence). With 2 bases removed from V and 6 bases from J, the gap between germline ends came to 8 bases. The CDR3 runs to 13 residues.

J is TRBJ2-5 and V is TRBV2; weak D call: TRBD2 (7 bases). The CDR3 has 13 residues. The V end was cut by 10 bases, the J end by 5 bases, with 17 bases between. Germline V gene sequence: CDR1 SNHLY, CDR2 FYNNEI. The CDR3 bases are TGTGCCACCAGAGATAGGGGGGGGGAGACCCAGTACTTC. This gives the protein CATRDRGGETQYF.

This clonotype was picked up a small number of times. The V gene is TRBV28, the J gene TRBJ1-6; 8 nucleotides match TRBD1. The CDR3 spans 14 residues. Looked up from germline, CDR1 is MDHEN and CDR2 is SYDVKM. V gave up 5 bases and J gave up 10 bases; unmatched junction bases: 7. The CDR3 loop is CASSRGTGISPLHF. In nucleotides, the CDR3 is TGTGCCAGCAGTAGGGGGACAGGAATATCACCCCTCCACTTT. Variable domain in full (rest from reference TRBV28 and TRBJ1-6): DVKVTQSSRYLVKRTGEKVFLECVQDMDHENMFWYRQDPGLGLRLIYFSYDVKMKEKGDIPEGYSVSREKKERFSLILESASTNQTSMYLCASSRGTGISPLHFGNGTRLTVT.

The genes are TRBV15 and TRBJ1-1; D gene ambiguous. The germline V gene has CDR1 LNHNV and CDR2 YYDKDF (reference sequence). The V gene lost 4 bases and the J gene lost 1 base, with 10 bases spanning the gap. The CDR3 extends over 14 amino acids. The CDR3 DNA follows: TGTGCCACCAGCACGTCGGGCCAGAACACTGAAGCTTTCTTT. Amino acid sequence: CATSTSGQNTEAFF.

This clonotype has just a few counts. The J gene is TRBJ1-2, the V gene TRBV7-9, with a possible D match to TRBD1 (6 bases). The germline V gene encodes CDR1 SEHNR and CDR2 FQNEAQ (reference sequence). This CDR3 is 15 amino acids long. V lost 4 bases and J lost 6, with 18 bases in between. The CDR3 reads CASSSLTGAADGYTF. DNA of the CDR3: TGTGCCAGCAGCTCATTGACGGGGGCTGCGGATGGCTACACCTTC.

This clonotype was counted many times. V and J are TRBV20-1 and TRBJ2-5, with TRBD2 matching over 7 bases. Germline-derived CDR1 and CDR2 are DFQATT and SNEGSKA (reference sequence). The trim removed 3 bases at V and 2 bases at J, leaving 6 bases unmatched. This CDR3 region has 14 residues. The CDR3 DNA reads TGCAGTGCTAGGATCCTAGCGGAACAAGAGACCCAGTACTTC. Encoded protein: CSARILAEQETQYF.

The chain has TRBV2 and TRBJ2-5; D may be TRBD1 (6 bases). CDR1 is SNHLY and CDR2 is FYNNEI in the germline V gene. V gave up 7 bases and J gave up 5 bases, with 11 bases separating them. The CDR3 runs 12 residues. CDR3 sequence reads: CASTGHPETQYF. CDR3 DNA: TGTGCCAGCACGGGACATCCGGAGACCCAGTACTTC.

This clonotype was seen once. The chain combines TRBV19 with TRBJ2-7, with unresolved D. The length of the CDR3 is 14 residues. Trimming removed 3 bases at V and 0 bases at J, with 9 bases between. Germline V gene sequence: CDR1 LNHDA, CDR2 SQIVND (reference sequence). CDR3 coding DNA: TGTGCCAGTAGTATTATGGGATTCTCCTACGAGCAGTACTTC. The encoded protein is CASSIMGFSYEQYF. Supplemented by reference TRBV19 and TRBJ2-7, the full variable domain reads DGGITQSPKYLFRKEGQNVTLSCEQNLNHDAMYWYRQDPGQGLRLIYYSQIVNDFQKGDIAEGYSVSREKKESFPLTVTSAQKNPTAFYLCASSIMGFSYEQYFGPGTRLTVT.

CDR3 residues: CASTASLGNTKPYGYTF. Here the CDR3 DNA reads TGTGCCAGCACGGCCTCCCTCGGGAACACTAAACCCTATGGCTACACCTTC. J is TRBJ1-2 and V is TRBV25-1; D unclear. The CDR3 is 17 amino acids. Per the germline V gene, CDR1 is MGHDK and CDR2 is SYGVNS. Trimming removed 7 bases at V and 4 bases at J, with 25 bases between.

V usage is TRBV10-3 and J usage is TRBJ1-4; D call uncertain. CDR1 and CDR2 (germline): ENHRY, SYGVKD. CDR3 size: 13 residues. V gave up 6 bases and J gave up 8 bases, with 13 bases separating them. CDR3 bases: TGTGCCATCAGCGGGAGGGATGGAGAAAAACTGTTTTTT. It is translated as CAISGRDGEKLFF.

The genes are TRBV7-2 and TRBJ2-7; TRBD2 might be the D (6 bases). The CDR3 totals 12 residues. The ends were cut back, 4 bases at V and 6 bases at J, with 10 bases in the middle. Germline V gene lookup returns CDR1 SGHTA and CDR2 FQGNSA. CDR3 bases: TGTGCCAGCAGCTCTGCGGGGCGCGAGCAGTACTTC. Translating it yields CASSSAGREQYF.

The rearrangement joins TRBV7-9 to TRBJ1-6, with unresolved D. Per the germline V gene, CDR1 is SEHNR and CDR2 is FQNEAQ (reference sequence). The V gene lost 1 base and the J gene lost 13 bases, with 8 bases spanning the gap. This CDR3 comprises 12 residues. This CDR3 is CASSLGGGPLHF. The CDR3 DNA follows: TGTGCCAGCAGCTTAGGGGGAGGGCCCCTCCACTTT.

The chain links TRBV19 to TRBJ1-5; TRBD1 is a possible D gene (5 bases). Trimming took 2 bases from V and 3 from J, leaving 8 bases between them. Germline loops: CDR1 LNHDA, CDR2 SQIVND (reference sequence). This CDR3 has 14 residues. In DNA form, the CDR3 reads TGTGCCAGTAGTATAAGGGGCAACAATCAGCCCCAGCATTTT. Translating it yields CASSIRGNNQPQHF.

This sequence joins TRBV2 and TRBJ1-3; TRBD1 is a possible D gene (6 bases). The CDR3 has 15 amino acids. Germline assignment: CDR1 SNHLY and CDR2 FYNNEI. Trimming pared 6 bases from V and 9 bases from J, leaving 21 bases between. CDR3 coding DNA: TGTGCCAGCAGCCCGACAGGAGGTGAGAGGAGCACCATATATTTT. It is translated as CASSPTGGERSTIYF.

This clonotype appeared a few times. The chain links TRBV20-1 to TRBJ2-1, with 7 positions matching TRBD1. Germline V lookup: CDR1 DFQATT, CDR2 SNEGSKA (reference sequence). This CDR3 has 11 residues. The junction had 6 bases not matched to a gene; V was cut back by 6 bases and J by 10 bases. The CDR3 is CSAADRNEQFF. CDR3 nucleotide sequence: TGCAGTGCAGCGGACAGGAACGAGCAGTTCTTC.

The chain links TRBV24-1 to TRBJ2-7, with D perhaps matching TRBD1 or TRBD2 (5 bases each). The CDR3 extends over 16 amino acids. CDR1 KGHDR and CDR2 SFDVKD come from the germline V gene. The V end was cut by 1 base, the J end by 3 bases, with 15 bases between. This CDR3 reads CATSDLGDRSGYEQYF. CDR3 nucleotide sequence: TGTGCCACCAGTGATTTAGGGGACCGAAGTGGCTACGAGCAGTACTTC.

This clonotype counts as medium-sized (0.01 to 0.1%). The rearrangement links TRBV10-2 to TRBJ2-2; maybe TRBD2 (5 bases). The germline V and J ends were trimmed by 8 bases and 3 bases, with 13 bases remaining between them. This CDR3 has 14 amino acids. From germline, CDR1 is WSHSY and CDR2 SAAADI. The CDR3 sequence: CASGLSRYTGELFF. Here the CDR3 DNA reads TGCGCCAGCGGACTTAGCCGGTACACCGGGGAGCTGTTTTTT.

V is TRBV9 and J is TRBJ1-3; 8 bases align to TRBD1. CDR3 size: 13 residues. The V segment lost 6 bases and the J segment 6 bases; nucleotides outside the gene matches: 5. Germline V gene sequence: CDR1 SGDLS, CDR2 YYNGEE. CDR3 in amino acids: CASTSQGENTIYF. The CDR3 DNA sequence: TGTGCCAGCACCTCACAGGGGGAAAACACCATATATTTT.

This CDR3 is CATSRETSIQPQHF. CDR3 in DNA: TGTGCCACCAGCAGAGAGACCAGCATCCAGCCCCAGCATTTT. J is TRBJ1-5 and V is TRBV15; D is ambiguous. With 0 bases removed from V and 7 bases from J, the gap between germline ends came to 10 bases. This CDR3 region has 14 residues. Germline V gene lookup returns CDR1 LNHNV and CDR2 YYDKDF (reference sequence). The whole variable domain, filled in from reference TRBV15 and TRBJ1-5, reads DAMVIQNPRYQVTQFGKPVTLSCSQTLNHNVMYWYQQKSSQAPKLLFHYYDKDFNNEADTPDNFQSRRPNTSFCFLDIRSPGLGDTAMYLCATSRETSIQPQHFGDGTRLSIL.

CDR3 nucleotide sequence: TGCGCCAGCAGCTCCGACCCGGCCCCCGTGGTAGATACGCAGTATTTT. This translates into CASSSDPAPVVDTQYF. V gene TRBV5-1 combines with J gene TRBJ2-3; no clear D gene. This CDR3 is 16 amino acids long. Trimming stripped 3 bases from V and 5 bases from J, with 19 bases between. From germline, CDR1 is SGHRS and CDR2 YFSETQ.

The chain couples TRBV29-1 to TRBJ1-6; the D is unclear. Germline V CDR1 and CDR2: SQVTM, ANQGSEA. V was clipped by 8 bases and J by 8 bases, with 13 bases between them. This CDR3 is built from 12 residues. The CDR3 sequence: CSFGGPDSPLHF. In DNA form, the CDR3 reads TGCAGCTTTGGTGGCCCCGATTCACCCCTCCACTTT.

This clonotype occurred once. This chain uses TRBV11-2 with TRBJ2-5; D is possibly TRBD1 (6 bases). From germline, CDR1 is SGHAT and CDR2 FQNNGV. The length of the CDR3 is 14 residues. With 4 bases removed from V and 5 bases from J, the gap between germline ends came to 14 bases. CDR3 in DNA: TGTGCCAGCAGCTCAATACAGGGACCGGAGACCCAGTACTTC. Translated, it gives CASSSIQGPETQYF.

This clonotype was found many times. The rearrangement joins TRBV6-1 to TRBJ2-3; 7 nucleotides align to TRBD1. V dropped 3 bases and J dropped 0; count of bases not matched to a gene: 3. Germline V gene sequence: CDR1 MNHNS, CDR2 SASEGT. CDR3 length: 15 residues. CDR3 in amino acids: CASSEQGVSTDTQYF. The CDR3 nucleotides are TGTGCCAGCAGTGAGCAGGGGGTAAGCACAGATACGCAGTATTTT.

J is TRBJ1-2 and V is TRBV2; TRBD1 is a possible D gene (5 bases). Trimming stripped 2 bases from V and 8 bases from J, with 9 bases between. Germline-derived CDR1 and CDR2 are SNHLY and FYNNEI. This CDR3 region has 12 residues. The CDR3 nucleotides are TGTGCCAGCAGTGAAAGGGGACTGGGCTACACCTTC. This encodes CASSERGLGYTF.